This paragraph reports one T cell receptor (beta chain). What it binds is unknown. Sequencing used immunoSEQ multiplex PCR; TCRdb keeps in-frame clones, though not all of them. The sample carries 78,000 or so clones, around 96% recorded once. The data belong to a study of human thymus T cells. V was cut by 6 bases and J by 8 bases, with 19 bases left in between. The germline V gene has CDR1 MDHEN and CDR2 SYDVKM. The CDR3 sequence is 15 residues long. Resections obtained during corrective heart surgery supplied the thymus tissue. Study results and caveats: The authors found apparently biased V and J gene usage in thymic and blood repertoires.

The sequence came from a boy less than two years old with a congenital heart defect but otherwise immunologically healthy. Sequenced material: thymus tissue. V usage is TRBV28 and J usage is TRBJ1-4, with D possibly TRBD1 on 6 matching bases. The CDR3 here is CASSPWGGQREKLFF. The CDR3 DNA reads as TGTGCCAGCAGCCCTTGGGGGGGGCAGCGGGAAAAACTGTTTTTT.